This T cell receptor (beta chain) is from a study of early T cells in non-severe SARS-CoV-2 infection. This clonotype was detected many times. Trimming shortened V by 2 bases and J by 3 bases, and 7 bases separated the two germline ends. CDR1 is GTSNPN and CDR2 is SVGIG in the germline V gene (reference sequence). The CDR3 contains 12 residues. In TCRdb, the 5' RACE reads were re-called with MiXCR into one record per CDR3 protein. The sample lists about 46,000 distinct CDR3 sequences, less than 6.5% occurring once. Specimen: whole blood, collected at baseline. This sequence originates from an adult who was a healthcare worker with PCR-confirmed SARS-CoV-2 infection or an uninfected control (not recorded which). The genes are TRBV30 and TRBJ1-1; D is unclear. For the CDR3, the DNA is TGTGCCTGGAGTCCTCGGGACACTGAAGCTTTCTTT. Translation: CAWSPRDTEAFF.